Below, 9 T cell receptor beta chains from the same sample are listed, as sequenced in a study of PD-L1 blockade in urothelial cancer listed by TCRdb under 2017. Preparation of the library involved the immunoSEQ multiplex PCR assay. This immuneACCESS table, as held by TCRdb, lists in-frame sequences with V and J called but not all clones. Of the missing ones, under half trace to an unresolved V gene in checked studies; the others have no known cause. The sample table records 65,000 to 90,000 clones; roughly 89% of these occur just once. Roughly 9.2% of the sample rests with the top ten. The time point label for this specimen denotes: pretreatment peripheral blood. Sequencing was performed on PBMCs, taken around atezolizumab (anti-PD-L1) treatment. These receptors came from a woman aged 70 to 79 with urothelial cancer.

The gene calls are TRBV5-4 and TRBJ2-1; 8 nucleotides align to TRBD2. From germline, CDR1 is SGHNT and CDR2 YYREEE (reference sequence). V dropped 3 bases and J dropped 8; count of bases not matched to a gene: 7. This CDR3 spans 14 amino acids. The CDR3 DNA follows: TGTGCCAGCAGCTCCCTCGGGGGGGCCGATGAGCAGTTCTTC. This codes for CASSSLGGADEQFF.

This CDR3 is CASSNGLAGTNEQFF. CDR3 nucleotide sequence: TGCGCCAGCAGCAACGGACTAGCGGGAACTAATGAGCAGTTCTTC. The chain recombines TRBV10-1 with TRBJ2-1; 12 positions match TRBD2. The germline V gene encodes CDR1 WNHNN and CDR2 SYGVQD (reference sequence). There are 15 residues in the CDR3. V shed 6 bases, J shed 7 bases, and the junction held 7 bases outside the gene matches.

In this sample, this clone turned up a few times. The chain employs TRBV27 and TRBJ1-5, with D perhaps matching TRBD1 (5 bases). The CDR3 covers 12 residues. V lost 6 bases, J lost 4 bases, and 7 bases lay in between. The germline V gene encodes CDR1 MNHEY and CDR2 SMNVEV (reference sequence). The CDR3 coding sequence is TGTGCCAGCAGAGCAGGGAATCAGCCCCAGCATTTT. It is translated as CASRAGNQPQHF.

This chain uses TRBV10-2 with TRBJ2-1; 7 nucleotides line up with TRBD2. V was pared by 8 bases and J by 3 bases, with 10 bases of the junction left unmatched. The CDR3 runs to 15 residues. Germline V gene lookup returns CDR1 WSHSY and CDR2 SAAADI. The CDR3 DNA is TGCGCCAGCGCCGGTAGCGGGTGGGTCTACAATGAGCAGTTCTTC. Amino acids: CASAGSGWVYNEQFF.

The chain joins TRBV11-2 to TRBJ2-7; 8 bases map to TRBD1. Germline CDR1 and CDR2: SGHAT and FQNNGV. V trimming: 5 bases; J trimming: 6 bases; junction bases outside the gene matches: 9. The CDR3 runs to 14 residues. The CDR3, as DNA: TGTGCCAGCAGCGCCAACAGGGGGAGCTTCGAGCAGTACTTC. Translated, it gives CASSANRGSFEQYF.

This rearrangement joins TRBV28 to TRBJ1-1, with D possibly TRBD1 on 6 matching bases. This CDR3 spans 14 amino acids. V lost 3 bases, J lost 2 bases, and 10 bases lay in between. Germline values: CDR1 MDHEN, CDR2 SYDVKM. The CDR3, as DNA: TGTGCCAGCAGTTTCCTGGGGGCAAACACTGAAGCTTTCTTT. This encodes CASSFLGANTEAFF. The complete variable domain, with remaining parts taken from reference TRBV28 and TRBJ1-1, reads DVKVTQSSRYLVKRTGEKVFLECVQDMDHENMFWYRQDPGLGLRLIYFSYDVKMKEKGDIPEGYSVSREKKERFSLILESASTNQTSMYLCASSFLGANTEAFFGQGTRLTVV.

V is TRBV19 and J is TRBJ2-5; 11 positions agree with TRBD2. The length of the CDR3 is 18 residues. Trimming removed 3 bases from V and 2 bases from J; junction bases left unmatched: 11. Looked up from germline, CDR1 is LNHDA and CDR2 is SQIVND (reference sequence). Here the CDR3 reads CASSIWPGLAGTQETQYF. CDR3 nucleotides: TGTGCCAGTAGTATTTGGCCCGGACTAGCGGGCACGCAAGAGACCCAGTACTTC.

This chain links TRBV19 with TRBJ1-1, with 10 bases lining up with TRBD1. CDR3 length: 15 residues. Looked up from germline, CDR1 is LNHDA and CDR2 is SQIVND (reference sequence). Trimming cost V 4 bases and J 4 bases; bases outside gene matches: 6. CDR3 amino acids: CASSSWDRGGTEAFF. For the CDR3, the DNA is TGTGCCAGTAGTAGTTGGGACAGGGGAGGCACTGAAGCTTTCTTT.

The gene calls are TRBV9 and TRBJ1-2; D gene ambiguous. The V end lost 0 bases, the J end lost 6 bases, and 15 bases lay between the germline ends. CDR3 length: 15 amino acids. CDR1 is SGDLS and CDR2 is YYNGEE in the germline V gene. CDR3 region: CASSVATGFGDGYTF. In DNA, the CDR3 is TGTGCCAGCAGCGTAGCTACGGGTTTCGGGGATGGCTACACCTTC.